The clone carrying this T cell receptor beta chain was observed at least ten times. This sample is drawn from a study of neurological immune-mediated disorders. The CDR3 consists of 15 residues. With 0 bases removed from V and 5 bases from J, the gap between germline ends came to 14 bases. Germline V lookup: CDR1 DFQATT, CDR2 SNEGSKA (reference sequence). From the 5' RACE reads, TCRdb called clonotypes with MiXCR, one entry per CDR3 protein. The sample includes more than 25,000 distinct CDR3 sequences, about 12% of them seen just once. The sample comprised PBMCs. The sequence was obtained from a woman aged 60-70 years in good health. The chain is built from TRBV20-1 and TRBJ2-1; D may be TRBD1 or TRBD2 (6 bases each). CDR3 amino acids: CSARDGGRDHNEQFF. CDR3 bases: TGCAGTGCTAGAGATGGGGGGCGTGATCACAATGAGCAGTTCTTC.